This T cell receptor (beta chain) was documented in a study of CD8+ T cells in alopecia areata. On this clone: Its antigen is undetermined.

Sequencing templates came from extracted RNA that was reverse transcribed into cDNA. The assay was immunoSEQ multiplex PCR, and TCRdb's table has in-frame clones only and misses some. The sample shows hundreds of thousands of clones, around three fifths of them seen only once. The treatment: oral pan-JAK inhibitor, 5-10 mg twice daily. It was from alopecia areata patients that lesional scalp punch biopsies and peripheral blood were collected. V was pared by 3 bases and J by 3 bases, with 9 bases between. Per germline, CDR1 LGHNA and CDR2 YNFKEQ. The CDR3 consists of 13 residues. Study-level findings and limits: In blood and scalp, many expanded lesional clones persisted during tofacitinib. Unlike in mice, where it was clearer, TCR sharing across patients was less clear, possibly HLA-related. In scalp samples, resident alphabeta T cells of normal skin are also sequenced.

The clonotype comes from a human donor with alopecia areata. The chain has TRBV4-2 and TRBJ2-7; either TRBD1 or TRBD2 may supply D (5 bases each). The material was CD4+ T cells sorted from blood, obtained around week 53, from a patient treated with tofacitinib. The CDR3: CASSQGDGYEQYF. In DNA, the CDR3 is TGTGCCAGCAGCCAGGGGGACGGCTACGAGCAGTACTTC.